The source of this TCR beta chain is a study of T cell responses to AZD1222 COVID-19 vaccine (TCRdb year 2021). Study-wide context: TCR sequencing was performed for 230 to 250 trial participants, of whom around 200 were given two doses of AZD1222 and 26 were given two doses of MenACWY control vaccine. Enrollment into the trials was organized by age into subgroups of 18-55, 56-69 and 70-plus years, and those subgroups contained roughly 140, 27 and 60 TCR-sequenced participants, respectively.

The full study reports these points: Participants were mostly white British and included more females than males, and it was suggested by the authors that clonal diversity may have been underestimated. Conclusions about previously exposed vaccinees were limited because only six AZD1222 recipients were SARS-CoV-2 seropositive at baseline. In the small 56-69-year group, the increase in depth fell short of significance, most likely because of low power. Vaccine-associated CD4 TCRs spanned the whole spike protein, with dominant responses in regions 160-218 and 743-854. Because no day 14 peak-response samples were available, the repertoires could be characterized only after the peak T cell response. Spike-specific TCR breadth and depth rose significantly after two AZD1222 doses compared with day 0 and with MenACWY recipients. Reportedly, close to half of the unique spike-specific TCRs recognized epitopes lying outside the regions that are mutated in the B.1.351 and B.1.1.7 variants.

This specimen's time point label, per the study, means: about 28 days (+/-7) after the second vaccine dose. Because spike-specific TCR depth and breadth did not differ between the two schedules, AZD1222 recipients who got a second dose at roughly 4 weeks were pooled with those who got a second dose at roughly 12 weeks. Samples from vaccinated people were obtained from the UK trials COV001 and COV002, which included a single-blind randomized controlled phase 2/3 trial of AZD1222 (ChAdOx1 nCoV-19) in healthy adults. Trial participant PBMC samples were collected at day 0 and day 28 after the second dose for TCRbeta chain sequencing. CDR1 LNHDA and CDR2 SQIVND were looked up in the germline V gene (reference sequence). There are 15 amino acids in the CDR3, from cysteine to phenylalanine inclusive. Left in the record is the CDR3 DNA by itself, 45 bases read in frame from the first base. Trimming removed 5 bases from V and 1 base from J; the gene matches leave 7 bases unexplained.

Of note for this clone: The antigen it recognizes is unknown. There are no base qualities to consult, and no much larger clone falls within one base.

The CDR3 regions of human TCRbeta chains were subjected to immunosequencing. The study's processing was this. TCRs in the repertoires were compared against a reference library of SARS-CoV-2-specific TCRs that had been generated with the MIRA antigen-specificity platform. Breadth was defined as the fraction of unique TCRs that were SARS-CoV-2-associated, and depth was defined as the fraction of total T cells that were SARS-CoV-2-associated. Each spike-specific TCR was assigned to its reactive spike region and to a CD4 or CD8 class using the MIRA data. Log10-transformed breadth and depth values were compared by one-way ANOVA with Sidak's multiple comparisons tests. TCRdb took over this immuneACCESS table, retaining in-frame rearrangements with V and J assigned. Such tables are incomplete; in checked studies, under half of the missing clones stem from an unresolved V gene, and the remainder is unexplained. Clone size and the V and J calls come from that table; the DNA yielded D and trimming. For this sample the table gives nearly 110,000 clones, of which about 93% were detected only once. Of the sample, about 6.8% is held by the ten largest clones.

The sample in question was peripheral blood, obtained 28 days after the second AZD1222 dose. The receptor was isolated from an adult who received the AZD1222 COVID-19 vaccine. Recombination joined TRBV19 with TRBJ1-1, and 7 junctional nucleotides match TRBD1. The CDR3 reads CASSPRTGGNTEAFF. The DNA sequence reads TGTGCCAGTAGTCCCCGGACAGGTGGGAACACTGAAGCTTTCTTT.